This TCR beta chain comes out of a study of shared clonotypes between healthy human individuals. The V gene's germline CDR1 is MNHEY and CDR2 SVGAGI. V was clipped by 2 bases and J by 7 bases; unmatched bases: 9. This CDR3 region has 16 residues. Only in-frame clones appear in the TCRdb table, and some are missing; sequencing was by immunoSEQ multiplex PCR. The sample has roughly 2,500,000 clones, more than 85% seen once. The J gene is TRBJ2-1, the V gene TRBV6-5, with 9 bases fitting TRBD1. Specimen: naive CD4+ T cells from PBMCs. Subset meaning: CD45RA+ positively selected. The clonotype was recovered from a man between 18 and 35 years old in good health. Some clones in this sample may be carry-over from other donors' samples. The CDR3 DNA is TGTGCCAGCAGTTACACCACCGGCGGGACAGGGAATGAGCAGTTCTTC. Its translation is CASSYTTGGTGNEQFF.